The table lists the clone carrying this T cell receptor (beta chain) with many counts. Its antigen remains unidentified. One entry per CDR3 protein, called by TCRdb with MiXCR from the 5' RACE reads. The repertoire holds fewer than 90,000 distinct CDR3 sequences, around 5.2% seen once, with approximately 7% in the top ten. The data originate from a study of neurological immune-mediated disorders. Notes on the study in general: HTLV-1-associated myelopathy had the most TCR clonal expansion, whereas multiple sclerosis had the least (lower than in healthy controls).

The unsorted libraries were made from 2 million PBMCs kept at -80 C. This TCR derives from a man between 18 and 35 years old with multiple sclerosis. Material for sequencing was PBMCs.

The CDR3 DNA is TGTGCCACCACTACGGACAGGAACACTGAAGCTTTCTTT. This sequence encodes CATTTDRNTEAFF. The J gene is TRBJ1-1, the V gene TRBV15, with D perhaps matching TRBD1 (6 bases). The germline V and J ends were trimmed by 7 bases and 1 base, with 10 bases remaining between them. Germline assignment: CDR1 LNHNV and CDR2 YYDKDF (reference sequence). CDR3 size: 13 residues.